What follows are 7 T cell receptor beta chains derived from one specimen sequenced in a study of CD8 T cells in ankylosing spondylitis. These TCRs' antigens remain unknown. Via MiXCR, TCRdb re-called the 5' RACE reads, giving one row per CDR3 protein. The sample includes 800,000 to 900,000 distinct CDR3 sequences, approximately 12% of them seen just once. Notes on the study in general: A motif in TCR beta, a set of under 10 highly homologous variants, appeared characteristic of ankylosing spondylitis blood.

The sequenced sample consisted of blood, either unsorted or a sorted T cell fraction (not recorded which). Every receptor here comes from a male donor with ankylosing spondylitis.

The chain links TRBV7-2 to TRBJ1-2; TRBD1 matches at 9 bases. Germline values: CDR1 SGHTA, CDR2 FQGNSA. The CDR3 is 14 residues long. V dropped 5 bases and J dropped 8; count of bases not matched to a gene: 9. In nucleotides, the CDR3 is TGTGCCAGCAGCCAGGGACAGGGAGTGAGCGGCTACACCTTC. Translating gives CASSQGQGVSGYTF.

In its sample, this clonotype was seen a few times. The chain couples TRBV5-1 to TRBJ2-3; 8 bases map to TRBD1. CDR3 length: 16 amino acids. V dropped 1 base and J dropped 9; count of bases not matched to a gene: 13. Germline V gene lookup returns CDR1 SGHRS and CDR2 YFSETQ. CDR3 bases: TGCGCCAGCAGCTTGCAGATGGGGGCTACAGGGGGGACGCAGTATTTT. Translation gives CASSLQMGATGGTQYF. The full variable domain, with the rest looked up from reference TRBV5-1 and TRBJ2-3, is KAGVTQTPRYLIKTRGQQVTLSCSPISGHRSVSWYQQTPGQGLQFLFEYFSETQRNKGNFPGRFSGRQFSNSRSEMNVSTLELGDSALYLCASSLQMGATGGTQYFGPGTRLTVL.

This clonotype has more than one count but fewer than ten. The chain carries TRBV10-3 and TRBJ1-5; no reliable D call. From germline, CDR1 is ENHRY and CDR2 SYGVKD. There are 12 residues in the CDR3. V lost 6 bases and J 3 bases, leaving 6 bases between the germline ends. This CDR3 reads CAISDPNQPQHF. CDR3 sequence (DNA): TGTGCCATCAGCGATCCCAATCAGCCCCAGCATTTT.

The chain combines TRBV7-2 with TRBJ1-4; 7 positions match TRBD1. The CDR3 is made up of 15 amino acids. The J segment lost 8 bases and the V segment lost 4 bases, leaving 10 bases of the junction unmatched. From germline, CDR1 is SGHTA and CDR2 FQGNSA. CDR3 region: CASSSPWTGSEKLFF. The CDR3 coding sequence is TGTGCCAGCAGCTCCCCCTGGACAGGTTCGGAAAAACTGTTTTTT.

This clonotype was found many times. V gene TRBV5-1 combines with J gene TRBJ1-3, with D perhaps matching TRBD1 (6 bases). The CDR3 sequence is 15 residues long. Trimming shortened V by 5 bases and J by 2 bases, and 14 bases separated the two germline ends. Germline assignment: CDR1 SGHRS and CDR2 YFSETQ. The CDR3 DNA reads as TGCGCCAGCAGTCTAGGGGGTTACGCTGGAAACACCATATATTTT. Translated: CASSLGGYAGNTIYF.

J is TRBJ1-2 and V is TRBV18, with TRBD1 identical over 8 bases. V trimming: 2 bases; J trimming: 0 bases; junction bases outside the gene matches: 5. Germline CDR1 is KGHSH and CDR2 is LQKENI. The CDR3 spans 16 residues. CDR3 region: CASSPRTGQANYGYTF. CDR3 DNA sequence: TGTGCCAGCTCACCAAGGACAGGGCAAGCTAACTATGGCTACACCTTC.

The sample holds many counts of this clonotype. This sequence joins TRBV6-2 or TRBV6-3 and TRBJ2-1; a weak D match, TRBD2 (5 bases). V lost 6 bases to trimming and J lost 6 bases, with 18 bases between them. The V gene's germline CDR1 is MNHEY and CDR2 SVGEGT. The CDR3 extends over 15 amino acids. The CDR3 is CASSRSGAPSNEQFF. CDR3 DNA sequence: TGTGCCAGCAGCCGAAGCGGAGCCCCCTCCAATGAGCAGTTCTTC.